Listed below are T cell receptor beta chains from one sample, sequenced in a study of cytomegalovirus exposure and HLA in healthy donors. Libraries were prepared by immunoSEQ multiplex PCR; TCRdb keeps only in-frame clonotypes and omits some of them. In total, the table holds some 120,000 clones. The sequencing input was PBMCs. These receptors were taken from a man aged 18 to 29 in good health and CMV-seronegative. Both conserved end residues are part of each CDR3. A D gene is named only where the DNA matches it firmly.

d_call	cdr3_length	v_call	j_call	cdr3_nt	cdr3_aa
TRBD1	11	TRBV28	TRBJ2-7	TGTGCCAGCAACGACAGGGACGAGCAGTACTTC	CASNDRDEQYF
.	17	TRBV5-1	TRBJ1-2	TGCGCCAGCAGCTTGGTCAGGCCACCGTTTCTTAACTATGGCTACACCTTC	CASSLVRPPFLNYGYTF
.	17	TRBV6-1	TRBJ1-1	TGTGCCAGCAGTGACGGATTCGGAAGGAGGCAGTACACTGAAGCTTTCTTT	CASSDGFGRRQYTEAFF
.	12	TRBV6-1	TRBJ2-3	TGTGCCAGCAGTAACTTAGATAATACGCAGTATTTT	CASSNLDNTQYF
TRBD2	16	TRBV5-1	TRBJ2-7	TGCGCCAGCAGCTTGGCCTTAGCGGGGGGGACCTACGAGCAGTACTTC	CASSLALAGGTYEQYF
.	15	TRBV4-2	TRBJ2-7	TGTGCCAGCAGCCCGGGTGGGGCCTTAGACTACGAGCAGTACTTC	CASSPGGALDYEQYF
TRBD2	15	TRBV19	TRBJ2-7	TGTGCCAGTAGTATAGAACTAGCGGGGGCCTACGAGCAGTACTTC	CASSIELAGAYEQYF
.	13	TRBV14	TRBJ2-7	TGTGCCAGCAGCCAATACAGCCTCTACGAGCAGTACTTC	CASSQYSLYEQYF
TRBD1	13	TRBV29-1	TRBJ1-5	TGCAGCGTTCAAGGGCAGGGGGATCAGCCCCAGCATTTT	CSVQGQGDQPQHF
TRBD2	17	TRBV27	TRBJ2-2	TGTGCCAGCAGTTACATAGCGGGAGGGCGGAACACCGGGGAGCTGTTTTTT	CASSYIAGGRNTGELFF
.	11	TRBV20-1	TRBJ1-2	TGCAGTGCGCAACCGGGGATCGGCTACACCTTC	CSAQPGIGYTF
.	16	TRBV7-9	TRBJ1-2	TGTGCCAGCAGCTTGCTCGCGGACAGTCAGCACTATGGCTACACCTTC	CASSLLADSQHYGYTF
.	13	TRBV6-5	TRBJ2-7	TGTGCCAGCAGTTACGGACAGAAGTCCGAGCAGTACTTC	CASSYGQKSEQYF
.	15	TRBV6-1	TRBJ2-2	TGTGCCTGCAGGCACGAGGATTTAAACACCGGGGAGCTGTTTTTT	CACRHEDLNTGELFF
.	12	TRBV6-6	TRBJ1-1	TGTGCCAGCGAGGCCCTCAACACTGAAGCTTTCTTT	CASEALNTEAFF
.	11	TRBV5-1	TRBJ2-5	TGCGCCAGCAGCTCCCAGGAGACCCAGTACTTC	CASSSQETQYF
.	17	TRBV27	TRBJ1-5	TGTGCCAGCAGTTCTGGTGTAGGGGGTGGGAGCAATCAGCCCCAGCATTTT	CASSSGVGGGSNQPQHF
.	16	TRBV2	TRBJ2-7	TGTGCCAGCAGTCCTTTCCTCGGCGGAAGCTCCTACGAGCAGTACTTC	CASSPFLGGSSYEQYF
.	13	TRBV2	TRBJ1-3	TGTGCCAGCAGAGGAGATTCTGGAAACACCATATATTTT	CASRGDSGNTIYF
TRBD1	15	TRBV18	TRBJ1-1	TGTGCCAGCTCACTACGACAGGGGCTGGGGACTGAAGCTTTCTTT	CASSLRQGLGTEAFF
TRBD1	16	TRBV6-4	TRBJ2-1	TGTGCCAGCAGTGACCGAGTAGGACAGGGGAACGATGAGCAGTTCTTC	CASSDRVGQGNDEQFF
.	14	TRBV19	TRBJ1-1	TGTGCCAGTAGTATGGGCCTATTGAACACTGAAGCTTTCTTT	CASSMGLLNTEAFF
.	14	TRBV7-2	TRBJ1-5	TGTGCCAGCAAACCAGCGTATAGCAATCAGCCCCAGCATTTT	CASKPAYSNQPQHF
.	16	TRBV9	TRBJ2-1	TGTGCCAGCAGCGTAGAGTACAGGAGCTCCTACAATGAGCAGTTCTTC	CASSVEYRSSYNEQFF
TRBD1	12	TRBV5-1	TRBJ1-2	TGCGCCAGCAGCTTCGACAGGGATGGCTACACCTTC	CASSFDRDGYTF
TRBD1	15	TRBV15	TRBJ1-1	TGTGCCACCAGCAGAGACACAGGGGGTCGGACTGAAGCTTTCTTT	CATSRDTGGRTEAFF
TRBD1	16	TRBV5-1	TRBJ1-3	TGCGCCAGCAGCTCCAAACTGACAGGGGGCGGAAACACCATATATTTT	CASSSKLTGGGNTIYF
.	13	TRBV7-6	TRBJ1-1	TGTGCCAGCAGTACACAGGCTTACACTGAAGCTTTCTTT	CASSTQAYTEAFF
TRBD2	12	TRBV13	TRBJ2-1	TGTGCCAGCAGCCCCGGGGGGAGAGGGTCGTTCTTC	CASSPGGRGSFF
TRBD1	14	TRBV7-9	TRBJ2-1	TGTGCCAGCAGCCCTCAGGGGGCCTACAATGAGCAGTTCTTC	CASSPQGAYNEQFF
.	13	TRBV19	TRBJ1-1	TGTGCCAGTAGTACGGGACTTGGGACTGAAGCTTTCTTT	CASSTGLGTEAFF
TRBD1	15	TRBV5-6	TRBJ1-2	TGTGCCAGCAGCCTGTATGGACAGGGAGACTATGGCTACACCTTC	CASSLYGQGDYGYTF
.	15	TRBV7-8	TRBJ2-5	TGTGCCAGCAGCTTAGGCAGGGCAACACAAGAGACCCAGTACTTC	CASSLGRATQETQYF
.	16	TRBV27	TRBJ2-7	TGTGCCAGCGCCTTGATGGGGGGTAGGGCCGCAAACGAGCAGTACTTC	CASALMGGRAANEQYF
TRBD1	14	TRBV27	TRBJ2-7	TGTGCCAGCGGGAGCGGACAGGGACCTCTCGAGCAGTACTTC	CASGSGQGPLEQYF
.	14	TRBV27	TRBJ2-5	TGTGCCAGCAGTAGGGGTGGATACCAAGAGACCCAGTACTTC	CASSRGGYQETQYF
TRBD1	14	TRBV25-1	TRBJ1-6	TGTGCCAGCAGCGGGACAGTCTATAATTCACCCCTCCACTTT	CASSGTVYNSPLHF
.	14	TRBV9	TRBJ1-2	TGTGCCAGCAGCGTAGATTGGACTGACTATGGCTACACCTTC	CASSVDWTDYGYTF
.	16	TRBV9	TRBJ1-1	TGTGCCAGCAGCGTAGAAGGGGTCAACTTTGGCACTGAAGCTTTCTTT	CASSVEGVNFGTEAFF
.	14	TRBV10-2	TRBJ2-3	TGCGCCAGCAGTGATAGTCAAACCACAGATACGCAGTATTTT	CASSDSQTTDTQYF
TRBD1	18	TRBV7-9	TRBJ2-6	TGTGCCAGCAGCTTCGGACAGGGCAAGTCCTCTGGGGCCAACGTCCTGACTTTC	CASSFGQGKSSGANVLTF
.	15	TRBV2	TRBJ1-5	TGTGCCAGCAGACCCCGGGCCTCGGGGGATCAGCCCCAGCATTTT	CASRPRASGDQPQHF
TRBD2	16	TRBV5-1	TRBJ2-7	TGCGCCAGCAGCTTGGGGGGGACTAGCGGGAGGAACGAGCAGTACTTC	CASSLGGTSGRNEQYF
TRBD1	16	TRBV4-1	TRBJ1-5	TGCGCCAGCAGCCAGTTGGACGGCAGGGGGAATCAGCCCCAGCATTTT	CASSQLDGRGNQPQHF
.	13	TRBV6-1	TRBJ2-1	TGTGCCAGCACCCGGGACTTTTCATCTGAGCAGTTCTTC	CASTRDFSSEQFF